What follows describes a single T cell receptor (beta chain). Its target is unknown. No conserved phenylalanine or tryptophan ends this CDR3, so it is likely a read error. The data stem from a study of CD8+CD57+ T cells in acquired aplastic anemia. Study at large: The sorted CD4+ and CD8+ cells yielded an average around 3.2 ug of DNA. The average read count for CD4+ cells in healthy donors was some 9.9 million. Study-wide results and limits: No significant patient-versus-control difference appeared in CD8+ Simpson's diversity. Patients shared approximately 30 CD8+ CDR3 sequences with controls.

CDR3 size: 14 residues. CDR1 is DFQATT and CDR2 is SNEGSKA in the germline V gene (reference sequence). Genomic DNA, serving as template, underwent TCR beta VDJ and CDR3 profiling. TCRdb fed the reads into MiXCR, producing one record per CDR3 protein. The data show hundreds of thousands of distinct CDR3 sequences, about two thirds seen once. The rearrangement joins TRBV20-1 to TRBJ1-5; D not certain. The TCR originated in a human donor in good health, serving as a control. The sequencing input was sorted CD4+, CD8+, or CD8+CD57+ T cells (not recorded which) from PBMCs. CDR3 amino acids: CGARDPEGGQPQHL. CDR3 DNA sequence: TGCGGTGCTAGAGATCCGGAGGGCGGTCAGCCCCAGCATCTT.